Listed below are T cell receptor beta chains from one sample, sequenced in a study of cytomegalovirus exposure and HLA in healthy donors. This table comes from immunoSEQ multiplex PCR, and its TCRdb copy is limited to in-frame clones, with some not included. The data show some 64,000 clones, with more than 70% seen just once and approximately 1.5% held by the top ten. Sequenced input: PBMCs. The receptors stem from a man aged 30-40 years in good health and CMV-seropositive. Each CDR3 is given with its conserved first and last residue. D genes are given only for firm matches. Where a row states a size, it is once, few, many or the class of an expanded clone; other rows omit it.

d_gene,v_gene,abundance,j_gene,CDR3nt,CDR3aa
TRBD2,TRBV7-9,-,TRBJ2-3,TGTGCCAGCAGCTCGCCTACGACAGACGGGAGGGCCACAGATACGCAGTATTTT,CASSSPTTDGRATDTQYF
TRBD1,TRBV4-3,few,TRBJ2-2,TGCGCCAGCAGCCTTAGGGACAGGAGAGCGGGGGAGCTGTTTTTT,CASSLRDRRAGELFF
TRBD2,TRBV19,-,TRBJ2-1,TGTGCCAGTAAGGAGCGGGAGGGCCGGACTTACAATGAGCAGTTCTTC,CASKEREGRTYNEQFF
-,TRBV11-3,-,TRBJ1-3,TGTGCCAGCAGCTTTACAGATGGAAACACCATATATTTT,CASSFTDGNTIYF
TRBD1,TRBV5-1,-,TRBJ2-2,TGCGCCAGCAGCTTTCCGGGACAGGACACCGGGGAGCTGTTTTTT,CASSFPGQDTGELFF
TRBD1,TRBV7-8,once,TRBJ1-1,TGTGCCAGCAGCCTTCGACAGGGCCAGGAGAACACTGAAGCTTTCTTT,CASSLRQGQENTEAFF
-,TRBV7-2,-,TRBJ1-1,TGTGCCAGCAGCCCCCGGGGGGGGCGAGCCACTGAAGCTTTCTTT,CASSPRGGRATEAFF
-,TRBV5-4,-,TRBJ2-7,TGTGCCAGCAGCTTGCGGGGGTCCCCTTACGAGCAGTACTTC,CASSLRGSPYEQYF
-,TRBV19,-,TRBJ2-3,TGTGCCAGTAGTATGAGGGATCCAGATACGCAGTATTTT,CASSMRDPDTQYF
TRBD2,TRBV6-1,-,TRBJ2-5,TGTGCCAGCAGTGGGACTAGCGGGACGGGAGAGACCCAGTACTTC,CASSGTSGTGETQYF
TRBD1,TRBV5-1,-,TRBJ2-6,TGCGCCAGCCGTAGGGGACAGGCCCCCTCTGGGGCCAACGTCCTGACTTTC,CASRRGQAPSGANVLTF
TRBD1,TRBV19,once,TRBJ1-4,TGTGCCAGTAGTAAAGGACAGGGTCAAGAAAAACTGTTTTTT,CASSKGQGQEKLFF
TRBD2,TRBV6-1,-,TRBJ2-3,TGTGCCAGCAGTCCGCTAGCGGGAGCCGCAGATACGCAGTATTTT,CASSPLAGAADTQYF
TRBD2,TRBV7-3,-,TRBJ2-1,TGTGCCAGCAGCTTAGCAGCGGGGACTTACAATGAGCAGTTCTTC,CASSLAAGTYNEQFF
-,TRBV7-9,-,TRBJ1-4,TGTTCCAGCAGCTTAGCACCAGGCGAAAAACTGTTTTTT,CSSSLAPGEKLFF
TRBD1,TRBV29-1,-,TRBJ1-2,TGCAGCGCCATCGGGACAGGGGCGCGTGGCTACACCTTC,CSAIGTGARGYTF
-,TRBV18,-,TRBJ1-2,TGTGCCAGCTCACCTGTGGAGGGCAACTATGGCTACACCTTC,CASSPVEGNYGYTF
-,TRBV7-9,few,TRBJ2-7,TGTGCCAGCAGCTTAGTCAACATGTACGAGCAGTACTTC,CASSLVNMYEQYF
TRBD1,TRBV27,-,TRBJ2-7,TGTGCCAGCAATCCCGGGACAGGGCTTTACGAGCAGTACTTC,CASNPGTGLYEQYF
TRBD2,TRBV5-4,-,TRBJ2-1,TGTGCCAGCAGCTTGAGGCGGGAGACCCAATTGAAGCAGTTCTTC,CASSLRRETQLKQFF
TRBD1,TRBV2,-,TRBJ1-2,TGTGCCAGCAGTAGGACAGGACTCGACTATGGCTACACCTTC,CASSRTGLDYGYTF
TRBD2,TRBV27,-,TRBJ2-7,TGTGCCAGCTCCTCCTCGGGGGGAGAGTTTTACGAGCAGTACTTC,CASSSSGGEFYEQYF
-,TRBV6-5,-,TRBJ2-5,TGTGCCAGCAGTCCCGGGACTGGAGAGACCCAGTACTTC,CASSPGTGETQYF
-,TRBV19,-,TRBJ2-7,TGTGCCAGTAGCCCCAAACTAGGCGAGCAGTACTTC,CASSPKLGEQYF
TRBD1,TRBV28,once,TRBJ1-2,TGTGCCAGCAGTTTTATGCGGGTACAGGGGAGAGACTATGGCTACACCTTC,CASSFMRVQGRDYGYTF
TRBD2,TRBV6-5,-,TRBJ2-1,TGTGCCAGCAGTCCATCGGCTAGCGGGAGGAATGAGCAGTTCTTC,CASSPSASGRNEQFF
-,TRBV6-5,-,TRBJ2-1,TGTGCCAGCACCCCTAGCGAAAATGAGCAGTTCTTC,CASTPSENEQFF
-,TRBV6-5,few,TRBJ1-4,TGTGCCAGCAGTTACGAAACCGGTACCGCGGAAAAACTGTTTTTT,CASSYETGTAEKLFF
TRBD2,TRBV27,-,TRBJ2-5,TGTGCCAGCAGGCTAGCGGGTAGTGGTGAGACCCAGTACTTC,CASRLAGSGETQYF
-,TRBV5-1,-,TRBJ2-5,TGCGCCAGCAGCATTACGGGTCCGGGAGAGGAGACCCAGTACTTC,CASSITGPGEETQYF
-,TRBV28,-,TRBJ1-1,TGTGCCAGCAGTCCGCCCCCAGGGCTGGTCACTGAAGCTTTCTTT,CASSPPPGLVTEAFF
TRBD1,TRBV30,-,TRBJ2-7,TGTGCCTGGGGACAGGGGGCTCCCTACGAGCAGTACTTC,CAWGQGAPYEQYF
TRBD1,TRBV4-1,-,TRBJ1-5,TGCGCCAGCAGCCAGCAACAGGGGAGGACGGAGCCCCAGCATTTT,CASSQQQGRTEPQHF
-,TRBV28,-,TRBJ2-7,TGTGCCAGCATAGGGAACAGGGACCACGAGCAGTACTTC,CASIGNRDHEQYF
-,TRBV11-2,-,TRBJ2-2,TGTGCCAGCAGCCTTGACAGAAGCACCGGGGAGCTGTTTTTT,CASSLDRSTGELFF
TRBD2,TRBV18,-,TRBJ2-7,TGTGCCAGCTCACCTAGCGGGAGGCTTTCCTACGAGCAGTACTTC,CASSPSGRLSYEQYF
TRBD1,TRBV30,-,TRBJ2-7,TGTGCCTGGAGTCCCGGGACAGGATCCGACGAGCAGTACTTC,CAWSPGTGSDEQYF
TRBD2,TRBV6-1,-,TRBJ2-1,TGTGCCAGCAGTGCCGGGACTAGACCCTACAATGAGCAGTTCTTC,CASSAGTRPYNEQFF
-,TRBV27,-,TRBJ2-2,TGTGCCAGCAGTTTATTAGGCAGGGTGAACACCGGGGAGCTGTTTTTT,CASSLLGRVNTGELFF
-,TRBV5-5,-,TRBJ2-1,TGTGCCAGCAGCTTGCAGGCGAACTCCTACAATGAGCAGTTCTTC,CASSLQANSYNEQFF
-,TRBV6-1,-,TRBJ1-1,TGTGCCAGCAGTCTACAGGGTATGAACACTGAAGCTTTCTTT,CASSLQGMNTEAFF
TRBD1,TRBV18,once,TRBJ2-7,TGTGCCAGCTCGGGGACAGGGACGTACGAGCAGTACTTC,CASSGTGTYEQYF
-,TRBV11-2,-,TRBJ1-1,TGTGCCAGCAGCTTAGGTCGGTGTGAAGCTTTCTTT,CASSLGRCEAFF
TRBD1,TRBV11-1,-,TRBJ2-3,TGTGCCAGCAGTCGCTACCGGGACAGGGTGTCAGATACGCAGTATTTT,CASSRYRDRVSDTQYF
TRBD1,TRBV5-8,-,TRBJ2-7,TGTGCCAGCAGCACGGGACAGGGGATCTCCTACGAGCAGTACTTC,CASSTGQGISYEQYF
TRBD2,TRBV4-1,once,TRBJ2-5,TGCGCCAGCAGCCAAGATATGGCTAGCGGGAGCCAAGAGACCCAGTACTTC,CASSQDMASGSQETQYF
-,TRBV10-2,-,TRBJ1-5,TGCGCCAGCAGTGTCGAGGAGGGAGGGCAGCCCCAGCATTTT,CASSVEEGGQPQHF
-,TRBV19,once,TRBJ2-7,TGTGCCAGTAGTACCCTGGACAGCTCCTACGAGCAGTACTTC,CASSTLDSSYEQYF
TRBD1,TRBV29-1,-,TRBJ2-7,TGCAGCGTTCGGTACAGGGGGCTAACCTACGAGCAGTACTTC,CSVRYRGLTYEQYF
-,TRBV28,-,TRBJ1-5,TGTGCCAGCAGATCAACAGGGATGCGCAATCAGCCCCAGCATTTT,CASRSTGMRNQPQHF
-,TRBV27,-,TRBJ2-2,TGTGCCAGCAGTTACAGGGAGATCGGGGAGCTGTTTTTT,CASSYREIGELFF
-,TRBV21-1,-,TRBJ2-3,TGTGCCAGCTTTCGACTAGCGGGAAGCACAGATACGCAGTATTTT,CASFRLAGSTDTQYF
-,TRBV7-2,-,TRBJ1-2,TGTGCCAGCAGCTTAGGGACAGCTAACTATGGCTACACCTTC,CASSLGTANYGYTF
TRBD2,TRBV5-8,-,TRBJ2-3,TGTGCCAGCAGCTATGGGACTAGCCCTAGCACAGATACGCAGTATTTT,CASSYGTSPSTDTQYF
TRBD1,TRBV7-3,-,TRBJ2-1,TGTGCCAGCAGCCCCCGGACAGGGTTGGATGAGCAGTTCTTC,CASSPRTGLDEQFF